This T cell receptor beta chain was identified in a study of T cells in Graves' hyperthyroidism and ophthalmopathy. This clonotype was observed a few times. RNA transcripts were the template for amplifying TCR beta CDR3 regions. TCR CDR3 regions were first amplified by RT-PCR with HTBI primers. TCRdb itself ran the multiplex PCR reads through MiXCR, one entry per CDR3 protein. The sample has about 700,000 distinct CDR3 sequences; roughly 46% are singletons. The source is an adult man with Graves' disease, either hyperthyroidism or ophthalmopathy (not recorded which). The sample was peripheral blood or thyroid tissue (not recorded which).

The CDR3 protein is CSARDTYSYEQYF. The CDR3 nucleotides are TGCAGTGCTAGAGACACCTACTCCTACGAGCAGTACTTC. The rearrangement links TRBV20-1 to TRBJ2-7; D is unresolved. Trimming pared 0 bases from V and 0 bases from J, leaving 6 bases between. The CDR3 has 13 amino acids. CDR1 and CDR2 (germline): DFQATT, SNEGSKA (reference sequence).